Each of the 24 T cell receptor beta chains below was sequenced from the same sample in a study of radiotherapy plus CTLA-4 blockade in lung cancer. Profiling relied on immunoSEQ multiplex PCR, and the TCRdb table lists in-frame clones only, not all of them. The table lists 40,000 to 60,000 clones, 80% to 85% of them singletons. The starting material was peripheral blood, obtained from a patient treated with radiotherapy plus ipilimumab. The receptors originated from a human donor with non-small cell lung cancer who had stable disease on radiotherapy plus ipilimumab.

The chain uses TRBV27 and TRBJ2-7; 8 nucleotides match TRBD1. Per germline, CDR1 MNHEY and CDR2 SMNVEV (reference sequence). V trimming: 6 bases; J trimming: 0 bases; junction bases outside the gene matches: 4. This CDR3 region has 14 residues. In nucleotides, the CDR3 is TGTGCCAGCAGCCGGGACAGGACCTCCTACGAGCAGTACTTC. Encoded protein: CASSRDRTSYEQYF.

The chain joins TRBV4-1 to TRBJ2-1, with D perhaps matching TRBD2 (6 bases). Germline V gene data show CDR1 as MGHRA and CDR2 as YSYEKL. This CDR3 has 17 residues. Trimming pared 0 bases from V and 3 bases from J, leaving 15 bases between. The CDR3: CASSQDPGLGSYNEQFF. The CDR3 DNA is TGCGCCAGCAGCCAAGATCCCGGACTCGGGAGCTACAATGAGCAGTTCTTC.

The V and J genes are TRBV19 and TRBJ2-1; 7 nucleotides match TRBD1. The CDR3 runs to 12 residues. The germline CDR1 and CDR2 sequences are LNHDA and SQIVND (reference sequence). CDR3 residues: CSDRSSYNEQFF. The CDR3 region has the DNA TGTTCGGACAGGAGCTCCTACAATGAGCAGTTCTTC. The full variable domain, in which reference TRBV19 and TRBJ2-1 provide the parts outside the CDR3, is DGGITQSPKYLFRKEGQNVTLSCEQNLNHDAMYWYRQDPGQGLRLIYYSQIVNDFQKGDIAEGYSVSREKKESFPLTVTSAQKNPTAFYLCSDRSSYNEQFFGPGTRLTVL.

The rearrangement uses TRBV4-3 and TRBJ2-7; 11 bases match TRBD2. Germline CDR1 LGHNA, CDR2 YSLEER. V was clipped by 1 base and J by 2 bases; unmatched bases: 10. CDR3 length equals 18 residues. The CDR3 protein is CASSQGARTSGPTYEQYF. The CDR3 nucleotides read TGCGCCAGCAGCCAAGGGGCTCGGACTAGCGGGCCGACCTACGAGCAGTACTTC.

This clone was detected only a few times. V and J are TRBV4-2 and TRBJ1-2, with D unclear. The germline CDR1 and CDR2 sequences are LGHNA and YNFKEQ. The V gene lost 0 bases and the J gene lost 4 bases, with 3 bases spanning the gap. The CDR3 contains 12 residues. CDR3 in DNA: TGTGCCAGCAGCCAAGACAGCTATGGCTACACCTTC. This codes for CASSQDSYGYTF.

This chain links TRBV7-8 with TRBJ1-2; D is possibly TRBD1 (5 bases). Between the trimmed V and J ends, which lost 1 base and 4 bases, there was a span of 7 bases. The germline V gene has CDR1 SGHVS and CDR2 FQNEAQ. This CDR3 region has 13 residues. Written as DNA, the CDR3 is TGTGCCAGCAGCTTAGGGGGGGGCTATGGCTACACCTTC. This sequence encodes CASSLGGGYGYTF.

In this sample, this clone turned up a few times. V gene TRBV27 combines with J gene TRBJ1-2; maybe TRBD1 (5 bases). The length of the CDR3 is 14 residues. The V end was cut by 6 bases, the J end by 3 bases, with 14 bases between. From germline, CDR1 is MNHEY and CDR2 SMNVEV (reference sequence). DNA of the CDR3: TGTGCCAGCAGCCCCCAGGGCGTCGACTATGGCTACACCTTC. Its translation is CASSPQGVDYGYTF.

The chain joins TRBV28 to TRBJ1-1; D might be TRBD1 (6 bases). V dropped 5 bases and J dropped 11 bases, with 21 bases sitting between them. Looked up from germline, CDR1 is MDHEN and CDR2 is SYDVKM. This CDR3 comprises 14 residues. The CDR3 here is CASSQTGETARAFF. For the CDR3, the DNA is TGTGCCAGCAGTCAGACAGGAGAAACGGCTCGGGCTTTCTTT.

The chain carries TRBV27 and TRBJ2-3, with 10 bases matching TRBD1. Germline V lookup: CDR1 MNHEY, CDR2 SMNVEV (reference sequence). Germline trimming cut 4 bases from V and 1 base from J; bases unmatched to any gene: 2. The CDR3 length is 15 residues. CDR3 bases: TGTGCCAGCAGTTATGGGACAGGGGGCACAGATACGCAGTATTTT. Protein: CASSYGTGGTDTQYF.

The CDR3 nucleotides are TGTGCCAGCAGCCTTTTTGGACTGGTCCGCGACGAGCAGTACTTC. It specifies CASSLFGLVRDEQYF. The rearrangement links TRBV14 to TRBJ2-7; tentatively, D is TRBD2 (5 bases). The CDR3 runs 15 residues. The V end lost 4 bases, the J end lost 5 bases, and 18 bases lay between the germline ends. CDR1 is SGHDN and CDR2 is FVKESK in the germline V gene.

CDR3 amino acids: CASSRDPGSNTEAFF. For the CDR3, the DNA is TGCGCCAGCAGCAGAGACCCGGGTTCGAACACTGAAGCTTTCTTT. This sequence joins TRBV5-1 and TRBJ1-1; D call uncertain. This CDR3 spans 15 amino acids. Germline CDR1 SGHRS, CDR2 YFSETQ. The V gene lost 4 bases and the J gene lost 1 base, with 14 bases spanning the gap.

This clone was seen only once. The chain has TRBV9 and TRBJ1-5, with D maybe TRBD1 (6 bases). There are 15 residues in the CDR3. V lost 4 bases, J lost 4 bases, and 15 bases lay in between. Germline CDR1 reads SGDLS; CDR2 reads YYNGEE. CDR3 coding DNA: TGTGCCAGCAGCCCAAGCGGGGACATAAATCAGCCCCAGCATTTT. It translates to CASSPSGDINQPQHF. The full variable domain, in which reference TRBV9 and TRBJ1-5 provide the parts outside the CDR3, is DSGVTQTPKHLITATGQRVTLRCSPRSGDLSVYWYQQSLDQGLQFLIQYYNGEERAKGNILERFSAQQFPDLHSELNLSSLELGDSALYFCASSPSGDINQPQHFGDGTRLSIL.

This clone was seen only a few times. The rearrangement links TRBV7-2 to TRBJ2-4; 7 bases are shared with TRBD2. The CDR3 has 15 amino acids. Germline V lookup: CDR1 SGHTA, CDR2 FQGNSA. V lost 5 bases and J lost 7; bases outside the gene matches: 11. The CDR3 here is CASSPWAGVGNIQYF. The CDR3, as DNA: TGTGCCAGCAGCCCGTGGGCGGGAGTAGGGAACATTCAGTACTTC.

This sequence joins TRBV13 and TRBJ1-1; 7 bases are shared with TRBD1. The trim removed 8 bases at V and 6 bases at J, leaving 9 bases unmatched. The CDR3 covers 13 residues. Germline CDR1 and CDR2: PRHDT and FYEKMQ (reference sequence). For the CDR3, the DNA is TGTGCCAGCCGTACGGGTAGGGGGCCTGAAGCTTTCTTT. Translating it yields CASRTGRGPEAFF.

The rearrangement links TRBV7-9 to TRBJ1-1; D uncertain. This CDR3 region has 12 residues. The V gene's germline CDR1 is SEHNR and CDR2 FQNEAQ (reference sequence). V lost 2 bases to trimming and J lost 8 bases, with 9 bases between them. CDR3 nucleotide sequence: TGTGCCAGCAGCTTACCGGTTAAAGAAGCTTTCTTT. It specifies CASSLPVKEAFF.

Comments on this clone: Relative to the germline gene, one junction end is altered; a read error may explain this. The V call is TRBV7-7, the J call TRBJ2-3; D might be TRBD2 (6 bases). The CDR3 is 15 amino acids. Germline loops: CDR1 SSHAT, CDR2 FNYEAQ (reference sequence). CDR3 sequence reads: CASSQGPTGADTQYF. The CDR3 DNA reads as TGTGCTAGCAGCCAGGGACCAACGGGAGCAGATACGCAGTATTTT.

This chain joins TRBV27 and TRBJ2-7, with D perhaps matching TRBD1 (6 bases). The germline V gene has CDR1 MNHEY and CDR2 SMNVEV (reference sequence). CDR3 length equals 16 residues. Trimming took off 2 bases at V and 2 bases at J, with 16 bases between the two ends. The CDR3 sequence is CASSLTNRAVPYEQYF. Written as DNA, the CDR3 is TGTGCCAGCAGTTTAACCAACAGGGCGGTTCCCTACGAGCAGTACTTC.

The V call is TRBV28, the J call TRBJ2-1; TRBD2 matches 16 bases. The CDR3 length is 17 residues. Per the germline V gene, CDR1 is MDHEN and CDR2 is SYDVKM. Trimming removed 7 bases from V and 6 bases from J; junction bases left unmatched: 9. In DNA, the CDR3 is TGTGCCAGCACAGGAGGGACTAGCGGGAGGGCCAGCAATGAGCAGTTCTTC. It yields the protein CASTGGTSGRASNEQFF.

The rearrangement joins TRBV19 to TRBJ1-5, with a tentative D call TRBD1 (6 bases). V was shortened by 7 bases and J by 0 bases, with 13 bases between the two germline ends. The CDR3 length is 15 residues. In germline, CDR1 is LNHDA, CDR2 SQIVND (reference sequence). CDR3 nucleotides: TGTGCCAGTAACACACAGGGATATAGCAATCAGCCCCAGCATTTT. This encodes CASNTQGYSNQPQHF.

The rearrangement joins TRBV5-6 to TRBJ1-2, with TRBD1 matching 7 bases. Per germline, CDR1 SGHDT and CDR2 YYEEEE. The CDR3 is 16 amino acids. J lost 4 bases, V lost 4 bases, and 13 bases had no gene match. The chain's CDR3 is CASSAEGTANFYGYTF. CDR3 in DNA: TGTGCCAGCAGCGCGGAAGGGACAGCGAACTTCTATGGCTACACCTTC.

CDR3 sequence (DNA): TGTGCCAGCAGCCAAGAGTTCAGCGACCACACAGATACGCAGTATTTT. As protein: CASSQEFSDHTDTQYF. V and J are TRBV4-2 and TRBJ2-3; the D is unclear. Germline assignment: CDR1 LGHNA and CDR2 YNFKEQ. Trimming took off 0 bases at V and 2 bases at J, with 12 bases between the two ends. The CDR3 extends over 16 amino acids.

The genes are TRBV6-5 and TRBJ1-5; weak D call: TRBD1 (5 bases). V shed 6 bases and J shed 4 bases, with 16 bases lying between them. Germline CDR1 reads MNHEY; CDR2 reads SVGAGI. The CDR3 sequence is 15 residues long. The CDR3 region has the DNA TGTGCCAGCAGCTACCGGGGGTTGGGGAATCAGCCCCAGCATTTT. It translates to CASSYRGLGNQPQHF.

The chain employs TRBV19 and TRBJ2-1, with 10 bases lining up with TRBD1. The CDR3 is 13 residues long. Trimming removed 5 bases from V and 6 bases from J; junction bases left unmatched: 1. Germline CDR1 is LNHDA and CDR2 is SQIVND (reference sequence). The CDR3 loop is CASSDRGLNEQFF. In nucleotides, the CDR3 is TGTGCCAGTAGTGACAGGGGGCTCAATGAGCAGTTCTTC.

For the CDR3, the DNA is TGTGCCAGCAGTGCTTCTAGCGGGAGTTCAGATACGCAGTATTTT. Its translation is CASSASSGSSDTQYF. The chain combines TRBV6-1 with TRBJ2-3; 10 nucleotides match TRBD2. The CDR3 has 15 residues. The V gene's germline CDR1 is MNHNS and CDR2 SASEGT. V lost 4 bases, J lost 4 bases, and 5 bases stayed unmatched.